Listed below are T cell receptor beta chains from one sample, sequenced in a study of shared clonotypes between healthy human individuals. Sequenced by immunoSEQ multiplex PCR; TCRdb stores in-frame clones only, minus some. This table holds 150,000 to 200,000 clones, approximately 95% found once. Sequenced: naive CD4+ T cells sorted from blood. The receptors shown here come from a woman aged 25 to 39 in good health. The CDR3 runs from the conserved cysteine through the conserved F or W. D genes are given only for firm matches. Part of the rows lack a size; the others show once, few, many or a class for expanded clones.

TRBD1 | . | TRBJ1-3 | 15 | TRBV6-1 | TGTGCCAGCAGCGGGGCCGGGACAGGGATTGACACCATATATTTT | CASSGAGTGIDTIYF
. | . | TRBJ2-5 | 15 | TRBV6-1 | TGTGCCAGCAGCCCGGGACGGCAGGGGGGAGAGACCCAGTACTTC | CASSPGRQGGETQYF
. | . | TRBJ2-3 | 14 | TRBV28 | TGTGCCAGCCGGGGGGCTAGCGGACCAGATACGCAGTATTTT | CASRGASGPDTQYF
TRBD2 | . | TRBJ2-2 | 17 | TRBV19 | TGTGCCAGTAACCCCCCAGGGTCTAGCGGGGGGGGCGGGGAGCTGTTTTTT | CASNPPGSSGGGGELFF
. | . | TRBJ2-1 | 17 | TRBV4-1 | TGCGCCAGCAGCCAAGCCCGACTCCTAGAGGTTGGCAATGAGCAGTTCTTC | CASSQARLLEVGNEQFF
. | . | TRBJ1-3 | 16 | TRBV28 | TGTGCCAGCACCCATGGGTCCGCGGGTCTAGGAAACACCATATATTTT | CASTHGSAGLGNTIYF
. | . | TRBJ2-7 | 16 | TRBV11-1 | TGTGCCAGCAGCTTAATGGCTTTAGGGTTGCCTGGCGAGCAGTACTTC | CASSLMALGLPGEQYF
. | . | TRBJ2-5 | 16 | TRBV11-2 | TGTGCCAGCAGCTCTTCGCAGGACTACCCGAAGAGGACCCAGTACTTC | CASSSSQDYPKRTQYF
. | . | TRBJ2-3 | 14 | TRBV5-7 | TGTGCCAGGGCCCGGGATTTAGGGTCGGAAACGCAGTATTTT | CARARDLGSETQYF
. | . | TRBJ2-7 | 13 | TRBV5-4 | TGTGCCAGCAGCCTGGGACTTCACTACGAGCAGTACTTC | CASSLGLHYEQYF
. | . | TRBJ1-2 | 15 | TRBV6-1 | TGTGCCAGCAGTGAAGCTCCCGCAGTGATCTATGGCTACACCTTC | CASSEAPAVIYGYTF
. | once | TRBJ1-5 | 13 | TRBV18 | TGTGCCAGCTCACCAGATCGGTATCAGCCCCAGCATTTT | CASSPDRYQPQHF
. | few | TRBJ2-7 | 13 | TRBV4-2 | TGTGCCAGCAGCCAAGAGGGCCGGCTGGAGCAGTACTTC | CASSQEGRLEQYF
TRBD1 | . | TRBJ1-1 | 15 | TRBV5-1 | TGCGCCAGCAGCTTGCCGGGGCAGGGGGACACTGAAGCTTTCTTT | CASSLPGQGDTEAFF
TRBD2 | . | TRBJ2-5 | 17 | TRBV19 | TGTGCCAGTAGTATTTCGCTTGGTCGGGAGGGACCGGTGGAGCAGTACTTC | CASSISLGREGPVEQYF
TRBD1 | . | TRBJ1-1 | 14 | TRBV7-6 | TGTGCCAGCAGCTTAGTCCAGGGGGACACTGAAGCTTTCTTT | CASSLVQGDTEAFF
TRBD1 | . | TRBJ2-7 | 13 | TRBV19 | TGTGCCGTAAGCCGGGACAGATCCTACGAGCAGTACTTC | CAVSRDRSYEQYF
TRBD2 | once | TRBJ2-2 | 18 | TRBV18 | TGTGCCAGCTCAACGCCATACCTAGCGGGAGGGCCGACCGGGGAGCTGTTTTTT | CASSTPYLAGGPTGELFF
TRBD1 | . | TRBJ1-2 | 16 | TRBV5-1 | TGCGCCAGCAGCCTCGGGACAGGGGGAGGGAACTATGGCTACACCTTC | CASSLGTGGGNYGYTF
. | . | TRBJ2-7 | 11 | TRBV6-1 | TGTGCCAGCAGTGAAGGCCCCTCACAGTACTTC | CASSEGPSQYF